Below, one T cell receptor (beta chain) is given with its context. Random hexamers primed reverse transcription of roughly 0.5 to 1 ug RNA. TCRdb re-analysed the immunoSEQ multiplex PCR reads in MiXCR, keeping a single row per CDR3 protein. The sample shows some 100,000 distinct CDR3 sequences, 85% to 95% of them seen only once. Bulk CD8+ and CD4+ cells came from magnetic negative isolation; CD8+ TEMRA by FACS. This sample was taken from a study of CD8 T cells in Susac syndrome. The CDR3 consists of 18 residues. Trimming took off 0 bases at V and 7 bases at J, with 26 bases between the two ends. Germline values: CDR1 SGHRS, CDR2 YFSETQ.

Sequencing was performed on CD8+ T cells from PBMCs. V and J are TRBV5-1 and TRBJ2-7; no definite D call. The receptor was isolated from a human donor in good health. The CDR3 sequence is CASSLGRLPGSPPQEQYF. The CDR3 nucleotides are TGCGCCAGCAGCTTGGGTCGATTGCCGGGCAGCCCACCCCAAGAGCAGTACTTC.